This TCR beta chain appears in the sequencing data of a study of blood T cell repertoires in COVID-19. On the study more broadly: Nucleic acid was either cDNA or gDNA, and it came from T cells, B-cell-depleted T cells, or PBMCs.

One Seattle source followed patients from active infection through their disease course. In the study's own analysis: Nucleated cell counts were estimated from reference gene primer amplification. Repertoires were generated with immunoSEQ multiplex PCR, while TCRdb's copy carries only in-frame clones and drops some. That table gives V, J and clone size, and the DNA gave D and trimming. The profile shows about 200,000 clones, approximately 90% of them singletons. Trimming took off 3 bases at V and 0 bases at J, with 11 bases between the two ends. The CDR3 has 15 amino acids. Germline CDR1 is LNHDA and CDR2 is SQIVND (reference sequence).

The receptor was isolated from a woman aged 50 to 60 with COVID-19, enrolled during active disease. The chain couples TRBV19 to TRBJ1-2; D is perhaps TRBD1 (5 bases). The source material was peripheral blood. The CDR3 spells CASSIQGGANYGYTF. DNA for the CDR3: TGTGCCAGTAGTATCCAAGGAGGGGCTAACTATGGCTACACCTTC. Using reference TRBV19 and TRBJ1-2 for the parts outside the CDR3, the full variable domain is DGGITQSPKYLFRKEGQNVTLSCEQNLNHDAMYWYRQDPGQGLRLIYYSQIVNDFQKGDIAEGYSVSREKKESFPLTVTSAQKNPTAFYLCASSIQGGANYGYTFGSGTRLTVV.